This T cell receptor beta chain was sequenced in a study of siplizumab effects on memory and regulatory T cells. A word on this clone: Its antigen is not known.

Findings and caveats of the study: Siplizumab significantly lowered the alloreactive sequences that could be traced to unstimulated CD4+ memory cells. Naive or memory phenotype was unassignable for roughly 75-95% of proliferating CD4+ or CD8+ clones. Naive T cells appeared more varied than memory cells and looked like key alloresponse contributors.

The V gene's germline CDR1 is PRHDT and CDR2 FYEKMQ (reference sequence). The V and J ends lost 2 bases and 5 bases respectively, with 22 bases between them. The CDR3 is made up of 17 amino acids. In each sample, roughly 10^5 TCR templates were assayed. Some clones are missing from TCRdb's copy, which holds only in-frame ones; the method was immunoSEQ multiplex PCR. The table has about 100,000 clones, just over 90% seen once. The chain recombines TRBV13 with TRBJ2-7; D perhaps matches TRBD1 (5 bases). Sequencing was done on a sample of Tregs sorted from blood. The TCR originated in a human donor in good health. CDR3 loop: CASSLRQGFDVIHEQYF. In DNA, the CDR3 is TGTGCCAGCAGCTTACGGCAGGGATTTGACGTTATCCACGAGCAGTACTTC.